Included here is one T cell receptor beta chain sequence, with context. The sample belongs to a study of preoperative IRX-2 immunotherapy in early breast cancer. The CDR3 contains 15 residues. The V gene's germline CDR1 is GTSNPN and CDR2 SVGIG (reference sequence). V dropped 4 bases and J dropped 0 bases, with 13 bases sitting between them. Treatment defined: preoperative locoregional IRX-2 cytokine immunotherapy. Patients received preoperative, locoregional IRX-2 cytokine immunotherapy in a phase Ib study. Sequencing was performed with immunoSEQ multiplex PCR; in TCRdb, only in-frame clones are kept and a portion is missing. The sample has around 95,000 clones; roughly 85% are singletons.

The input for sequencing was tumor tissue, taken after IRX-2 immunotherapy. The chain joins TRBV30 to TRBJ1-3; D may be TRBD1 (5 bases). The receptor was derived from a human donor with breast cancer. CDR3 sequence: CAWTVSGLSGNTIYF. Written as DNA, the CDR3 is TGTGCCTGGACTGTTTCAGGGCTCTCTGGAAACACCATATATTTT.